One and the same sample provided the 20 T cell receptor beta chains below, sequenced in a study of blood T cell repertoires in COVID-19. Sequenced by immunoSEQ multiplex PCR; TCRdb stores in-frame clones only, minus some. The sample holds under 300,000 clones, over 65% seen once. Input material: peripheral blood. These TCRs come from a man aged 60-69 years who had recovered from COVID-19.

This sequence joins TRBV7-8 and TRBJ1-1, with 8 bases matching TRBD1. Germline CDR1 is SGHVS and CDR2 is FQNEAQ. Unmatched junction bases numbered 5, after V lost 5 bases and J lost 0 bases. There are 15 residues in the CDR3. This CDR3 is CASSARTGLNTEAFF. The DNA of the CDR3 is TGTGCCAGCAGCGCGCGGACAGGGTTGAACACTGAAGCTTTCTTT.

The genes are TRBV28 and TRBJ2-7; 11 positions match TRBD2. CDR3 length: 14 residues. Germline trimming cut 7 bases from V and 6 bases from J; bases unmatched to any gene: 8. Germline-derived CDR1 and CDR2 are MDHEN and SYDVKM. The CDR3 reads CASKPGLAVAEQYF. Written as DNA, the CDR3 is TGTGCCAGCAAACCGGGACTAGCGGTTGCCGAGCAGTACTTC.

This clone came up many times. V and J are TRBV2 and TRBJ1-1, with 7 bases that match TRBD1. Germline-derived CDR1 and CDR2 are SNHLY and FYNNEI. The V gene end was trimmed by 7 bases and the J gene end by 2 bases; junction bases not matched to a gene: 4. CDR3 size: 13 residues. The CDR3 here is CASIWDSNTEAFF. CDR3 nucleotides: TGTGCCAGCATATGGGACAGCAACACTGAAGCTTTCTTT.

This clone was found a few times. The genes are TRBV18 and TRBJ2-7; a weak D match, TRBD1 (6 bases). Germline CDR1 is KGHSH and CDR2 is LQKENI. Trimming shortened V by 4 bases and J by 7 bases, and 17 bases separated the two germline ends. CDR3 length equals 14 residues. The CDR3 loop is CASSLRRQDGEQYF. The CDR3 DNA is TGTGCCAGCTCACTTCGGCGACAGGATGGGGAGCAGTACTTC.

This chain's CDR3 is CATSRYPRNQETQYF. The CDR3 DNA reads as TGTGCCACCAGCAGATATCCGAGGAATCAAGAGACCCAGTACTTC. V and J are TRBV15 and TRBJ2-5, with D unclear. V lost 2 bases to trimming and J lost 2 bases, with 12 bases between them. The CDR3 is 15 amino acids. The germline V gene encodes CDR1 LNHNV and CDR2 YYDKDF (reference sequence).

The chain couples TRBV29-1 to TRBJ2-5; the match to TRBD2 covers 11 bases. The CDR3 totals 13 residues. CDR1 and CDR2 (germline): SQVTM, ANQGSEA. Trimming at V came to 4 bases and at J to 7 bases, leaving 5 bases not matched to a gene. The CDR3 here is CSVGGLAVRTQYF. The DNA of the CDR3 is TGCAGCGTTGGGGGACTAGCGGTTCGGACCCAGTACTTC. Variable domain in full (rest from reference TRBV29-1 and TRBJ2-5): SAVISQKPSRDICQRGTSLTIQCQVDSQVTMMFWYRQQPGQSLTLIATANQGSEATYESGFVIDKFPISRPNLTFSTLTVSNMSPEDSSIYLCSVGGLAVRTQYFGPGTRLLVL.

The chain is built from TRBV7-2 and TRBJ2-1; 11 positions match TRBD2. This CDR3 contains 16 residues. Trimming cost V 5 bases and J 7 bases; bases outside gene matches: 10. CDR1 is SGHTA, CDR2 FQGNSA, per germline. The CDR3 DNA sequence: TGTGCCAGCAGCCCAAACCTAGCGGGGGGTAAGAATGAGCAGTTCTTC. Protein product: CASSPNLAGGKNEQFF. Full variable domain (rest looked up from reference TRBV7-2 and TRBJ2-1): GAGVSQSPSNKVTEKGKDVELRCDPISGHTALYWYRQSLGQGLEFLIYFQGNSAPDKSGLPSDRFSAERTGGSVSTLTIQRTQQEDSAVYLCASSPNLAGGKNEQFFGPGTRLTVL.

The gene calls are TRBV5-1 and TRBJ2-5, with D possibly being TRBD2 (5 bases). The V and J ends lost 2 bases and 1 base respectively, with 15 bases between them. The CDR3 consists of 16 residues. Germline V CDR1 and CDR2: SGHRS, YFSETQ. This chain's CDR3 is CASSLSGKTIQETQYF. The DNA for the CDR3 is TGCGCCAGCAGCTTATCCGGGAAAACGATCCAAGAGACCCAGTACTTC.

The genes are TRBV11-3 and TRBJ2-1; 13 bases are shared with TRBD2. Germline loops: CDR1 SGHNT, CDR2 YENEEA. The CDR3 consists of 14 residues. The junction had 2 bases not matched to a gene; V was cut back by 5 bases and J by 7 bases. CDR3 DNA: TGTGCCAGCAGCGTGGGACTAGCGGGGAATGAGCAGTTCTTC. Its translation is CASSVGLAGNEQFF.

This rearrangement joins TRBV10-1 to TRBJ2-7; no reliable D call. The CDR3 extends over 13 amino acids. With 4 bases removed from V and 0 bases from J, the gap between germline ends came to 7 bases. The V gene's germline CDR1 is WNHNN and CDR2 SYGVQD (reference sequence). CDR3 in DNA: TGCGCCAGCAGTGCCGGGTTCTCCTACGAGCAGTACTTC. This encodes CASSAGFSYEQYF.

This clone was detected a few times. The rearrangement links TRBV20-1 to TRBJ2-7; 9 bases fit TRBD2. V lost 3 bases, J lost 4 bases, and 10 bases stayed unmatched. Germline CDR1 is DFQATT and CDR2 is SNEGSKA (reference sequence). This CDR3 has 15 residues. The DNA of the CDR3 is TGCAGTGCTAGTTCAGGCGGGGGGGCAGGGTACGAGCAGTACTTC. It yields the protein CSASSGGGAGYEQYF.

The chain has TRBV5-6 and TRBJ1-6; D is uncertain. Germline-derived CDR1 and CDR2 are SGHDT and YYEEEE. V was pared by 0 bases and J by 4 bases, with 5 bases between. CDR3 size: 14 residues. This chain's CDR3 is CASSLAGYNSPLHF. The CDR3 DNA follows: TGTGCCAGCAGCTTGGCCGGGTATAATTCACCCCTCCACTTT.

This sequence joins TRBV28 and TRBJ2-3, with TRBD1 identical over 10 bases. Looked up from germline, CDR1 is MDHEN and CDR2 is SYDVKM. This CDR3 contains 16 residues. J was trimmed by 2 bases and V by 5 bases; bases with no gene match: 7. DNA for the CDR3: TGTGCCAGCAGTCTTGGGACAGGGGTGAACACAGATACGCAGTATTTT. Translation: CASSLGTGVNTDTQYF.

The V and J genes are TRBV7-9 and TRBJ2-2, with a possible D match to TRBD2 (5 bases). V lost 1 base and J lost 0, with 12 bases in between. Per the germline V gene, CDR1 is SEHNR and CDR2 is FQNEAQ (reference sequence). The CDR3 has 17 residues. Here the CDR3 DNA reads TGTGCCAGCAGCTTAGAGGTGAGGACTTCGAACACCGGGGAGCTGTTTTTT. Translation: CASSLEVRTSNTGELFF.

The J gene is TRBJ2-7, the V gene TRBV6-5; a weak D match, TRBD1 (6 bases). The ends were cut back, 6 bases at V and 7 bases at J, with 19 bases in the middle. Germline lookup yields CDR1 MNHEY and CDR2 SVGAGI. The CDR3 is 14 residues long. For the CDR3, the DNA is TGTGCCAGCAGCCGAACAGGGAATTTGCGGGAGCAGTACTTC. Its translation is CASSRTGNLREQYF.

In its sample, this clone was seen a few times. J is TRBJ1-2 and V is TRBV7-9, with D possibly matching TRBD1 (6 bases). From germline, CDR1 is SEHNR and CDR2 FQNEAQ (reference sequence). CDR3 length: 16 residues. V was pared by 0 bases and J by 2 bases, with 13 bases between. The CDR3 is CASSLALAGVNYGYTF. CDR3 nucleotides: TGTGCCAGCAGCTTAGCTTTGGCAGGGGTCAACTATGGCTACACCTTC.

The genes are TRBV7-9 and TRBJ2-1; TRBD1 matches 7 bases. There are 17 residues in the CDR3. Germline CDR1 and CDR2: SEHNR and FQNEAQ (reference sequence). V was pared by 3 bases and J by 4 bases, with 12 bases of the junction left unmatched. The CDR3 spells CASSFAPPGQRYNEQFF. DNA of the CDR3: TGTGCCAGCAGCTTCGCCCCTCCGGGACAGAGATACAATGAGCAGTTCTTC.

The chain couples TRBV5-1 to TRBJ2-3; 7 bases align to TRBD2. The CDR3 runs 14 residues. Trimming removed 10 bases from V and 5 bases from J; junction bases left unmatched: 13. Germline V gene data show CDR1 as SGHRS and CDR2 as YFSETQ. The CDR3 here is CARDLGGGKDTQYF. In nucleotides, the CDR3 is TGCGCCCGCGACCTGGGGGGGGGAAAAGATACGCAGTATTTT.

This chain connects TRBV7-9 to TRBJ2-7; the match to TRBD1 covers 9 bases. Germline CDR1 is SEHNR and CDR2 is FQNEAQ (reference sequence). The CDR3 is made up of 14 amino acids. The J segment lost 7 bases and the V segment lost 2 bases, leaving 6 bases of the junction unmatched. CDR3 coding DNA: TGTGCCAGCAGCTTATTCGGGACAGGGACAGAGCAGTACTTC. Its translation is CASSLFGTGTEQYF.

This chain links TRBV2 with TRBJ2-1; TRBD2 agrees at 8 bases. The V gene end was trimmed by 7 bases and the J gene end by 4 bases; junction bases not matched to a gene: 36. Germline V gene data show CDR1 as SNHLY and CDR2 as FYNNEI. The CDR3 sequence is 24 residues long. In DNA form, the CDR3 reads TGTGCCAGCACTATTCCTCGAGGGGGTCCTCCGACCCGCAGCGGGAGAAGAGAATACAATGAGCAGTTCTTC. Translation gives CASTIPRGGPPTRSGRREYNEQFF. Variable domain in full (rest from reference TRBV2 and TRBJ2-1): EPEVTQTPSHQVTQMGQEVILRCVPISNHLYFYWYRQILGQKVEFLVSFYNNEISEKSEIFDDQFSVERPDGSNFTLKIRSTKLEDSAMYFCASTIPRGGPPTRSGRREYNEQFFGPGTRLTVL.